Listed below are T cell receptor beta chains from one sample, sequenced in a study of identical twins. From the 5' RACE reads, TCRdb called clonotypes with MiXCR, one entry per CDR3 protein. This repertoire shows 500,000 or so distinct CDR3 sequences, 14% found once; its top ten account for approximately 0.98%. The data were also submitted as part of a second study, on yellow fever vaccine responses in identical twins.

Input material: CD4+ T cells sorted from blood. Receptors were obtained from a woman between 18 and 30 years old in good health. The CDR3 runs from the conserved cysteine through the conserved F or W. A D gene is named only where the DNA matches it firmly. Clone size, where shown, is once, few, many, or a class for clones that have expanded.

v_call,j_call,clone_size,d_call,cdr3_nt,cdr3_aa
TRBV20-1,TRBJ2-5,few,-,TGCAGTGCCGAACCCACTATACTCGGGGCCCGGCAAGAGACCCAGTACTTC,CSAEPTILGARQETQYF
TRBV11-1,TRBJ2-1,few,TRBD2,TGTGCCAGCAGCGATATAACCGGGACTAGCGGGAGAAGCTACAATGAGCAGTTCTTC,CASSDITGTSGRSYNEQFF
TRBV5-1,TRBJ1-1,-,TRBD1,TGCGCCAGCACCCACCTCCCGGGACAGAGTTTCGGGAACACTGAAGCTTTCTTT,CASTHLPGQSFGNTEAFF
TRBV5-6,TRBJ2-3,-,-,TGTGCCAGCAGCTTGTCCATAGCCACAGATACGCAGTATTTT,CASSLSIATDTQYF
TRBV25-1,TRBJ2-1,-,TRBD1,TGTGCCAGTTTAGACAGGGGATATATGAATGAGCAGTTCTTC,CASLDRGYMNEQFF
TRBV28,TRBJ2-5,few,-,TGTGCCAGCAGCCAGGGGGACTGGCAAGAGACCCAGTACTTC,CASSQGDWQETQYF
TRBV6-1,TRBJ2-1,-,TRBD2,TGTGCCAGCAGAGGACTAGCGGGACGATCCCAGTTCTTC,CASRGLAGRSQFF
TRBV7-2,TRBJ2-2,few,TRBD1,TGTGCCAGCAGCTTAGACAGGGGGTCCGGGGAGCTGTTTTTT,CASSLDRGSGELFF
TRBV10-3,TRBJ2-3,few,-,TGTGCCATCAGTGCCCTAGCGCCGCTCTCGGCAGATACGCAGTATTTT,CAISALAPLSADTQYF
TRBV6-1,TRBJ1-3,many,-,TGTGCCAGCAGTAGAACCCTGAGCTCTGGAAACACCATATATTTT,CASSRTLSSGNTIYF
TRBV25-1,TRBJ2-7,few,-,TGTGCCAGCAGTGGGGACCCCACCTACGAGCAGTACTTC,CASSGDPTYEQYF
TRBV19,TRBJ2-7,-,-,TGTGCCAGTAGTTCTGGCGGAGGCGACTACGAGCAGTACTTC,CASSSGGGDYEQYF
TRBV20-1,TRBJ2-1,-,-,TGCAGTGCTACACAGGGCCACAATGAGCAGTTCTTC,CSATQGHNEQFF
TRBV24-1,TRBJ1-6,few,-,TGTGCCACCAGTGAACTATCCGGACCGCCACATACTAATCCCCTCCACTTT,CATSELSGPPHTNPLHF
TRBV20-1,TRBJ2-5,few,TRBD2,TGCAGTGCTAGAGAGGCTAGCGGGGCCCAGACCCAGTACTTC,CSAREASGAQTQYF
TRBV10-3,TRBJ2-3,-,-,TGTGCCGTCAGTGCCCCCACAGATACGCAGTATTTT,CAVSAPTDTQYF
TRBV7-9,TRBJ2-1,-,-,TGTGCCAGCAGCCACCCCTCTAGTAATGAGCAGTTCTTC,CASSHPSSNEQFF
TRBV5-1,TRBJ2-3,many,-,TGCGCCAGTCAGGGAGATCCCGTCACAGATACGCAGTATTTT,CASQGDPVTDTQYF
TRBV30,TRBJ2-7,few,-,TGTGCCTGGAGTGTCGTGGGGGGACGCGTTGGCGAGCAGTACTTC,CAWSVVGGRVGEQYF
TRBV6-1,TRBJ2-1,many,-,TGTGCCAGCAGGCCCCCGGGACTCAATGAGCAGTTCTTC,CASRPPGLNEQFF
TRBV9,TRBJ2-1,few,-,TGTGCCAGCAGCGTGGGTTACAATGAGCAGTTCTTC,CASSVGYNEQFF
TRBV7-9,TRBJ2-5,-,-,TGTGCCAGCAGTCAAACAGGGGGAGGGGACCCGGGAGCCCAGTACTTC,CASSQTGGGDPGAQYF
TRBV12-3/TRBV12-4,TRBJ1-1,-,-,TGTGCCAGCAGTTTAGGGGGGAACAGGGTAGTGTTAGCTTTCTTT,CASSLGGNRVVLAFF
TRBV6-5,TRBJ2-3,-,-,TGTGCCAGCAGTTACTCGTACAGCACAGATACGCAGTATTTT,CASSYSYSTDTQYF
TRBV20-1,TRBJ1-1,few,-,TGCAGTGCTAGAAGGTCGAACACTGAAGCTTTCTTT,CSARRSNTEAFF
TRBV7-2,TRBJ1-1,few,TRBD1,TGTGCCAGCAGCGGACGTCAGGGGGAGAACACTGAAGCTTTCTTT,CASSGRQGENTEAFF
TRBV6-5,TRBJ2-1,-,-,TGTGCCAGCAGTTACTCGAGTAGCGCGGGGGCCCTATACAATGAGCAGTTCTTC,CASSYSSSAGALYNEQFF
TRBV3-1,TRBJ2-7,-,TRBD2,TGTGCCAGCAGCCAAAGGGAGGGCTCCTACGAGCAGTACTTC,CASSQREGSYEQYF
TRBV20-1,TRBJ2-7,few,-,TGCAGTGCATCCTCGGGGTACGAGCAGTACTTC,CSASSGYEQYF
TRBV12-3/TRBV12-4,TRBJ2-7,few,TRBD1,TGTGCCAGCGGAGAGATGGGACAGGGATTCTACGAGCAGTACTTC,CASGEMGQGFYEQYF
TRBV7-2,TRBJ2-1,few,-,TGTGCCAGCAGCTTAAGCAGCCTAGGATCAAGGTCGGAGCAGTTCTTC,CASSLSSLGSRSEQFF
TRBV4-1,TRBJ1-6,once,TRBD1,TGCGCCAGCAGCCGGGACAGGGGATACTCACCCCTCCACTTT,CASSRDRGYSPLHF
TRBV7-8,TRBJ2-1,many,TRBD2,TGTGCCAGCAGCGAACTAGCGGGAGGCTCCTACAATGAGCAGTTCTTC,CASSELAGGSYNEQFF
TRBV24-1,TRBJ2-7,-,TRBD1,TGTGCCACCAGTGATGTAGGACAGGGCTTCGAGCAGTACTTC,CATSDVGQGFEQYF
TRBV10-3,TRBJ2-3,few,TRBD2,TGTGCCACAAAGGGAGCTAGCGGGGGAAGCACAGATACGCAGTATTTT,CATKGASGGSTDTQYF
TRBV29-1,TRBJ1-2,-,-,TGCAGCGTTGAAAGGGGCTATGGCTACACCTTC,CSVERGYGYTF
TRBV5-1,TRBJ2-3,-,-,TGCGCCAGCAGCGCTAGCGAGACCCCAATGAATACGCAGTATTTT,CASSASETPMNTQYF
TRBV7-2,TRBJ2-5,-,TRBD2,TGTGCCAGCAGTCCAAGGGGCGGGGGGGCTTTGGAGACCCAGTACTTC,CASSPRGGGALETQYF
TRBV7-6,TRBJ2-7,few,-,TGTGCCAGCAGTTTATCCGCCGGGATGACCTACGAGCAGTACTTC,CASSLSAGMTYEQYF
TRBV2,TRBJ1-6,few,TRBD1,TGTGCCAGCATCCGGGACAGAGCTAATTCACCCCTCCACTTT,CASIRDRANSPLHF
TRBV7-3,TRBJ2-4,-,TRBD2,TGTGCCAGCAGCTTAGGGCCCCGGGGGGGTTTGGCCAAAAACATTCAGTACTTC,CASSLGPRGGLAKNIQYF
TRBV6-1,TRBJ2-2,-,-,TGTGCCAGCAGCCAACAGGGTAAAGTTGCCGGGGAGCTGTTTTTT,CASSQQGKVAGELFF
TRBV29-1,TRBJ1-1,-,-,TGCAGCGCTGGCCACTACAGCCAAATGAACACTGAAGCTTTCTTT,CSAGHYSQMNTEAFF
TRBV29-1,TRBJ2-5,-,TRBD2,TGCAGCGTCAGGACTAGCTACGAGACCCAGTACTTC,CSVRTSYETQYF
TRBV18,TRBJ2-2,many,-,TGTGCCAGCTCACCACTCCGGACGGCGAACACCGGGGAGCTGTTTTTT,CASSPLRTANTGELFF
TRBV27,TRBJ2-7,few,TRBD1,TGTGCCAGCAGCCGACAATCAAGGGGGCACGAGCAGTACTTC,CASSRQSRGHEQYF
TRBV7-9,TRBJ2-5,many,-,TGTGCCAGCAGCGACTATAATACCCTCCAAGAGACCCAGTACTTC,CASSDYNTLQETQYF
TRBV24-1,TRBJ2-1,-,TRBD2,TGTGCCACCAGTGATTCTAGCGGGAGCTCCTACAATGAGCAGTTCTTC,CATSDSSGSSYNEQFF